A selection of T cell receptor beta chains follows, all from one sample in a study of blood T cell repertoires in COVID-19. Clones were read by immunoSEQ multiplex PCR, and TCRdb kept only the in-frame ones, dropping some. The data contain about 250,000 clones, 80% to 90% of them singletons. The sample comprised PBMCs or T cells enriched from blood (not recorded which). The receptors were sampled from a middle-aged woman who had been exposed to COVID-19. Each CDR3 is given with its conserved first and last residue. D genes are given only for firm matches. Not every row has a clone size; where given, it reads once, few, many or a size class.

DNA,CDR3,J,size,D,V
TGTGCCAGCAGCCGGACAGGGTCGCAGCCCCAGCATTTT,CASSRTGSQPQHF,TRBJ1-5,once,TRBD1,TRBV5-6
TGTGCCTGGAGTGCTCTAGATCGGGAGGACACTGAAGCTTTCTTT,CAWSALDREDTEAFF,TRBJ1-1,NA,NA,TRBV30
TGTGCCAGCAGCGGGCGACTAGCTGACACAGATACGCAGTATTTT,CASSGRLADTDTQYF,TRBJ2-3,NA,TRBD2,TRBV9
TGTGCCAGCAGTTTAAGTGGGACAGGGAACGGCTACACCTTC,CASSLSGTGNGYTF,TRBJ1-2,NA,TRBD1,TRBV7-9
TGTGCCAGCAGCACCAGAGCGGCAGCGAACACCGGGGAGCTGTTTTTT,CASSTRAAANTGELFF,TRBJ2-2,NA,NA,TRBV7-2
TGTGCCAGCCAGGGCACCGTTTACAATGAGCAGTTCTTC,CASQGTVYNEQFF,TRBJ2-1,NA,NA,TRBV13
TGTGCCAGCAGCTTGGAAGGGGACACTGAAGCTTTCTTT,CASSLEGDTEAFF,TRBJ1-1,once,NA,TRBV7-3
TGTGCCAGCAGCCCCCAGGGACTTGGGGCTTCTGGAAACACCATATATTTT,CASSPQGLGASGNTIYF,TRBJ1-3,NA,NA,TRBV7-3
TGTGCCAGCGCCCAGACAGGGGGCGGGGATGAGCAGTTCTTC,CASAQTGGGDEQFF,TRBJ2-1,NA,TRBD1,TRBV28
TGTGCCAGCAGCGCGGACAGGGCAATCTTGTCCCAGCATTTT,CASSADRAILSQHF,TRBJ1-5,NA,TRBD1,TRBV5-1
TGTGCCAGCAGCTTATTAGGGAGGGCAGATACGCAGTATTTT,CASSLLGRADTQYF,TRBJ2-3,NA,TRBD2,TRBV7-3
TGTGCCAGCAGCCTTAATCAGGGGACTGGAAACACCATATATTTT,CASSLNQGTGNTIYF,TRBJ1-3,NA,NA,TRBV5-5
TGTGCCAGCAGTGAAGAACAGGTCAATTCACCCCTCCACTTT,CASSEEQVNSPLHF,TRBJ1-6,NA,NA,TRBV2
TGTGCCAGCAGCCAAGGAACGGGACTGAAGTACAATGAGCAGTTCTTC,CASSQGTGLKYNEQFF,TRBJ2-1,NA,NA,TRBV14
TGTGCCAGCAGCTTAGATGGGCAGGGAGGAGAAAAACTGTTTTTT,CASSLDGQGGEKLFF,TRBJ1-4,NA,NA,TRBV7-9
TGTGCCAGCAGCCGACAGGGTAACTATGGCTACACCTTC,CASSRQGNYGYTF,TRBJ1-2,NA,TRBD1,TRBV12-3/TRBV12-4
TGTGCCAGCAGCCCCGCGATGGTCTCTGGAAACACCATATATTTT,CASSPAMVSGNTIYF,TRBJ1-3,NA,NA,TRBV7-9
TGTGCCAGCAGAACTCGGTCCGGTCCGCAGTATTTT,CASRTRSGPQYF,TRBJ2-3,NA,NA,TRBV28
TGTGCCAGCAGCGCCTTCCGGGACTCGTTCCGAATTGCCACAGATACGCAGTATTTT,CASSAFRDSFRIATDTQYF,TRBJ2-3,NA,NA,TRBV9
TGTGCCAGCATCGAGACTAGCGGGAGGATTGGAGAGACCCAGTACTTC,CASIETSGRIGETQYF,TRBJ2-5,NA,TRBD2,TRBV2
TGTGCCAGCAGCCAGGAGGGGTCGGCTAGCGGAAACACCGGGGAGCTGTTTTTT,CASSQEGSASGNTGELFF,TRBJ2-2,NA,TRBD2,TRBV5-5
TGTGCCAGCTCCTCATCACCCGGAGTGCATGAGCAGTTCTTC,CASSSSPGVHEQFF,TRBJ2-1,few,NA,TRBV18
TGTGCCAGCAGTACTAGCGACTACACAGATACGCAGTATTTT,CASSTSDYTDTQYF,TRBJ2-3,once,TRBD2,TRBV7-3
TGTGCCAGCAGCCCCAGACCGGGACAAAACTACGAGCAGTACTTC,CASSPRPGQNYEQYF,TRBJ2-7,NA,NA,TRBV6-2/TRBV6-3
TGTGCCAGTAGACCGGACAGCATCAATGAAAAACTGTTTTTT,CASRPDSINEKLFF,TRBJ1-4,NA,NA,TRBV19
TGTGCCAGCAGCTCCGTGAACCGGGAAAAACTGTTTTTT,CASSSVNREKLFF,TRBJ1-4,NA,NA,TRBV11-3
TGTGCCAGTAGTCCCCGACTGCTACCAAGGGGAGCTTTCTTT,CASSPRLLPRGAFF,TRBJ1-1,NA,NA,TRBV19
TGTGCTAGCAGCTTACTTCCCAGGGGGCAGTCCATGGAGCAGTTCTTC,CASSLLPRGQSMEQFF,TRBJ2-1,NA,TRBD1,TRBV7-7
TGCAGTGCTAGTTCGGCGGCTAGTGAAAAACTGTTTTTT,CSASSAASEKLFF,TRBJ1-4,NA,NA,TRBV20-1
TGCGCCAGCAGCCAGGCAACAGCAGATACGCAGTATTTT,CASSQATADTQYF,TRBJ2-3,NA,NA,TRBV4-3
TGTGCCAGCAGCCAAATCGACAGGGAAGATACGCAGTATTTT,CASSQIDREDTQYF,TRBJ2-3,NA,TRBD1,TRBV3-1/TRBV3-2
TGTGCCACCAGTGATTCCGTACCTGGGACCCAGGGGGGAGCTTATGGCTACACCTTC,CATSDSVPGTQGGAYGYTF,TRBJ1-2,NA,TRBD1,TRBV24-1
TGTGCCAGCAGCCCTGACAGTACGCCCTGGGGCAATCAGCCCCAGCATTTT,CASSPDSTPWGNQPQHF,TRBJ1-5,NA,NA,TRBV27
TGTGCCAGTCAGTTTGTCACAGGGGGAGTGGAGACCCAGTACTTC,CASQFVTGGVETQYF,TRBJ2-5,NA,TRBD1,TRBV28
TGTGCCAGCAGTCTACCTGGGGGGTTCTCACCCCTCCACTTT,CASSLPGGFSPLHF,TRBJ1-6,NA,NA,TRBV3-1/TRBV3-2
TGTGCCAGCAGCTTACAGTCCCAAGAGACCCAGTACTTC,CASSLQSQETQYF,TRBJ2-5,NA,NA,TRBV7-3
TGCGCCAGCAGCCAAGATCGAAGGGGAAACACTGAAGCTTTCTTT,CASSQDRRGNTEAFF,TRBJ1-1,few,NA,TRBV4-3
TGCAGCGTCGGACAGACCTACGAGCAGTACTTC,CSVGQTYEQYF,TRBJ2-7,NA,NA,TRBV29-1
TGTGCCAGTAGTACCGGACAGGGCCGTAAGAATGAGCAGTTCTTC,CASSTGQGRKNEQFF,TRBJ2-1,NA,TRBD1,TRBV19
TGTGCCAGCAGGGTAGGGCAGGGCCAGACCCAGTACTTC,CASRVGQGQTQYF,TRBJ2-5,NA,NA,TRBV21-1
TGTGCCAGCAGGAAAGGGACAGATAATTCACCCCTCCACTTT,CASRKGTDNSPLHF,TRBJ1-6,NA,TRBD1,TRBV27
TGTGCCAGCTCACCACCGGCGGAGAATTACAATGAGCAGTTCTTC,CASSPPAENYNEQFF,TRBJ2-1,NA,NA,TRBV18
TGTGCCAGCAGTCCTGGACTAGCGGGGGCCCTTTCTAGCACAGATACGCAGTATTTT,CASSPGLAGALSSTDTQYF,TRBJ2-3,NA,TRBD2,TRBV6-6
TGTGCCAGCAGCAGGGCTGGGAACGAGCAGTACTTC,CASSRAGNEQYF,TRBJ2-7,NA,NA,TRBV6-5
TGTGCCAGCAGCCTTCCGGGACAGCCGAACACTGAAGCTTTCTTT,CASSLPGQPNTEAFF,TRBJ1-1,NA,TRBD1,TRBV5-4
TGTGCCAGCAGCTTAGGGGACAGGGGAAATGGCTACACCTTC,CASSLGDRGNGYTF,TRBJ1-2,NA,TRBD1,TRBV7-2
TGTGCCAGCAGTCCCCCGGACAGGGGAATTTACGAGCAGTACTTC,CASSPPDRGIYEQYF,TRBJ2-7,NA,TRBD1,TRBV6-5
TGTGCCAGCAGTTTGGCCGGAGTCCAAGAGACCCAGTACTTC,CASSLAGVQETQYF,TRBJ2-5,NA,NA,TRBV27
TGTGCCAGCAGCTTAGCCCTTCTCACAGATACGCAGTATTTT,CASSLALLTDTQYF,TRBJ2-3,once,NA,TRBV7-9
TGTGCCACCAGCAGAGCGGTTGGGACAGACTATGGCTACACCTTC,CATSRAVGTDYGYTF,TRBJ1-2,NA,TRBD1,TRBV15
TGTGCCAGCAGCCATCAGAATCAGCCCCAGCATTTT,CASSHQNQPQHF,TRBJ1-5,NA,NA,TRBV5-5
TGTGCCAGCAGCGAGGGACAGGGCTATGGCTACACCTTC,CASSEGQGYGYTF,TRBJ1-2,NA,TRBD1,TRBV12-3/TRBV12-4
TGCGCCAGCAGCCAAGCGCCTTTGGACAGGAACAATGAGCAGTTCTTC,CASSQAPLDRNNEQFF,TRBJ2-1,NA,TRBD1,TRBV4-3